Listed below are T cell receptor beta chains from one sample, sequenced in a study of blood T cell repertoires in COVID-19. This table comes from immunoSEQ multiplex PCR, and its TCRdb copy is limited to in-frame clones, with some not included. Altogether about 45,000 clones are present, approximately 80% being singletons, with the ten largest covering 19%. Sequencing used peripheral blood. These receptors were taken from a man between 65 and 85 years old with acute or convalescent COVID-19. Both conserved end residues are trimmed from each CDR3. Some rows mark clone size as missing; the rest say once, few, many or name a class of expanded clone.

clone size: .
CDR3 length: 10
J gene: TRBJ1-2
V gene: TRBV19
CDR3 protein: ASSANRYGYT

clone size: .
CDR3 length: 13
J gene: TRBJ2-1
V gene: TRBV6-4
CDR3 protein: ASSRLIGDYNEQF

clone size: .
CDR3 length: 10
J gene: TRBJ2-3
V gene: TRBV12-5
CDR3 protein: ASGPGADTQY

clone size: .
CDR3 length: 13
J gene: TRBJ1-5
V gene: TRBV2
CDR3 protein: ASSRDRKENQPQH

clone size: .
CDR3 length: 14
J gene: TRBJ1-2
V gene: TRBV19
CDR3 protein: ASSMDDRALNYGYT

clone size: .
CDR3 length: 12
J gene: TRBJ2-7
V gene: TRBV6-5
CDR3 protein: ATQDRERAYEQY

clone size: once
CDR3 length: 13
J gene: TRBJ1-1
V gene: TRBV19
CDR3 protein: ASSLSGTVRIQAF

clone size: .
CDR3 length: 12
J gene: TRBJ2-2
V gene: TRBV9
CDR3 protein: ASSATGGSGELF

clone size: once
CDR3 length: 11
J gene: TRBJ1-6
V gene: TRBV29-1
CDR3 protein: SVGEGDNSPLH

clone size: .
CDR3 length: 15
J gene: TRBJ2-5
V gene: TRBV7-2
CDR3 protein: ASSLRGQGSSQETQY

clone size: .
CDR3 length: 13
J gene: TRBJ1-1
V gene: TRBV2
CDR3 protein: ASSVHRDLNTEAF

clone size: .
CDR3 length: 15
J gene: TRBJ2-2
V gene: TRBV4-1
CDR3 protein: ASSQEGRRGNTGELF

clone size: .
CDR3 length: 12
J gene: TRBJ1-5
V gene: TRBV20-1
CDR3 protein: SASTGTGGMPQH

clone size: .
CDR3 length: 14
J gene: TRBJ2-5
V gene: TRBV21-1
CDR3 protein: ASVQRGAFSKETQY

clone size: .
CDR3 length: 16
J gene: TRBJ2-5
V gene: TRBV1
CDR3 protein: TSSQDVEPSGGAKTQY

clone size: many
CDR3 length: 7
J gene: TRBJ1-2
V gene: TRBV29-1
CDR3 protein: SAGQFDT

clone size: .
CDR3 length: 12
J gene: TRBJ1-2
V gene: TRBV4-1
CDR3 protein: ASSVAQGNYGYT

clone size: many
CDR3 length: 11
J gene: TRBJ1-5
V gene: TRBV18
CDR3 protein: ASSPSDRSGRH

clone size: .
CDR3 length: 13
J gene: TRBJ1-2
V gene: TRBV14
CDR3 protein: ASSHVGQGSYGYT

clone size: .
CDR3 length: 13
J gene: TRBJ2-3
V gene: TRBV9
CDR3 protein: ASSTGGWGTDTQY

clone size: .
CDR3 length: 11
J gene: TRBJ2-1
V gene: TRBV2
CDR3 protein: ASRSGAYNEQF

clone size: .
CDR3 length: 14
J gene: TRBJ1-4
V gene: TRBV3-1/TRBV3-2
CDR3 protein: ASSLGTVATNEKLF

clone size: .
CDR3 length: 8
J gene: TRBJ1-2
V gene: TRBV29-1
CDR3 protein: SVREGGYT

clone size: .
CDR3 length: 13
J gene: TRBJ2-1
V gene: TRBV15
CDR3 protein: ATHGQGSSYNEQF

clone size: medium-sized
CDR3 length: 13
J gene: TRBJ1-5
V gene: TRBV2
CDR3 protein: ASSEEDRDNQPQH

clone size: .
CDR3 length: 13
J gene: TRBJ1-2
V gene: TRBV27
CDR3 protein: ASKAAGSRVYGYT

clone size: .
CDR3 length: 12
J gene: TRBJ1-5
V gene: TRBV6-1
CDR3 protein: ASSEGQGYQPQH

clone size: .
CDR3 length: 12
J gene: TRBJ1-1
V gene: TRBV15
CDR3 protein: ATTSTGMNTEAF

clone size: .
CDR3 length: 14
J gene: TRBJ2-1
V gene: TRBV7-9
CDR3 protein: ASSPLLGQGEHEQF

clone size: .
CDR3 length: 15
J gene: TRBJ2-5
V gene: TRBV28
CDR3 protein: ASNSGRGSLYQETQY

clone size: few
CDR3 length: 13
J gene: TRBJ2-7
V gene: TRBV3-1/TRBV3-2
CDR3 protein: ASSPSSGLAGEQY

clone size: .
CDR3 length: 11
J gene: TRBJ1-2
V gene: TRBV5-1
CDR3 protein: ASSPRGGSGYT

clone size: .
CDR3 length: 12
J gene: TRBJ1-2
V gene: TRBV4-3
CDR3 protein: ASSQALGGYGYT

clone size: .
CDR3 length: 14
J gene: TRBJ2-1
V gene: TRBV5-1
CDR3 protein: ASSIHPSGFYNEQF

clone size: .
CDR3 length: 16
J gene: TRBJ1-6
V gene: TRBV7-2
CDR3 protein: ASSRDSLSLVYNSPLH

clone size: .
CDR3 length: 15
J gene: TRBJ2-2
V gene: TRBV5-1
CDR3 protein: ASSRTSGGARTGELF

clone size: .
CDR3 length: 13
J gene: TRBJ1-2
V gene: TRBV15
CDR3 protein: ATSTDSGSPYGYT

clone size: .
CDR3 length: 12
J gene: TRBJ1-2
V gene: TRBV6-5
CDR3 protein: ASSTGLTNRGYT

clone size: .
CDR3 length: 9
J gene: TRBJ1-2
V gene: TRBV6-5
CDR3 protein: ASSLNYGYT

clone size: .
CDR3 length: 12
J gene: TRBJ1-2
V gene: TRBV5-5
CDR3 protein: ASSLAHGQPYYT

clone size: .
CDR3 length: 12
J gene: TRBJ1-5
V gene: TRBV4-2
CDR3 protein: ASSLTGNAQPQH